This entry lists 8 T cell receptor beta chains sequenced from one sample in a study of CD8 T cells in ankylosing spondylitis. From the 5' RACE reads, TCRdb called clonotypes with MiXCR, one entry per CDR3 protein. This sample carries some 150,000 distinct CDR3 sequences, around 45% of them seen once, and the ten largest clones take roughly 15%. What was sequenced was synovial fluid, either unsorted or a sorted T cell fraction (not recorded which). These receptors all stem from a male donor with ankylosing spondylitis.

This clonotype was seen just once. This chain connects TRBV6-2 or TRBV6-3 to TRBJ1-2, with D maybe TRBD1 (6 bases). The CDR3 spans 20 residues. Trimming removed 2 bases at V and 2 bases at J, with 27 bases between. Germline CDR1 and CDR2: MNHEY and SVGEGT. This CDR3 is CASSYTPIVRTTGQNYGYTF. In DNA form, the CDR3 reads TGTGCCAGCAGTTACACCCCCATAGTGCGAACCACCGGACAGAACTATGGCTACACCTTC.

V and J are TRBV7-9 and TRBJ1-4; D gene ambiguous. Germline V gives CDR1 SEHNR, CDR2 FQNEAQ (reference sequence). Trimming left V 4 bases short and J 5 bases short, with 20 bases between. CDR3 length: 17 residues. This CDR3 is CASSSLTLLGKNEKLFF. The CDR3 DNA is TGTGCCAGCAGCTCCCTGACACTCCTGGGAAAAAATGAAAAACTGTTTTTT.

A few counts support this clonotype. The V gene is TRBV19, the J gene TRBJ2-7; D perhaps matches TRBD2 (6 bases). CDR3 length: 14 amino acids. The ends were cut back, 7 bases at V and 0 bases at J, with 13 bases in the middle. Germline V gene sequence: CDR1 LNHDA, CDR2 SQIVND (reference sequence). For the CDR3, the DNA is TGTGCCAGTAAAGAGGCGGGAAGCTCCTACGAGCAGTACTTC. Translated, it gives CASKEAGSSYEQYF.

The CDR3 coding sequence is TGTGCCAGCAGTTCGACAGGGGAGGATGGCTACACCTTC. Its protein is CASSSTGEDGYTF. The chain has TRBV3-1 and TRBJ1-2; TRBD1 aligns across 8 bases. This CDR3 is 13 amino acids long. Germline CDR1 reads LGHDT; CDR2 reads YNNKEL (reference sequence). Trimming cost V 6 bases and J 6 bases; bases outside gene matches: 6.

The J gene is TRBJ2-7, the V gene TRBV13; 7 nucleotides line up with TRBD2. With 4 bases clipped from V and 1 base from J, the junction kept 7 bases outside the gene matches. This CDR3 has 15 residues. Looked up from germline, CDR1 is PRHDT and CDR2 is FYEKMQ (reference sequence). The CDR3 protein is CASSSSRGGSYEQYF. The CDR3 DNA sequence: TGTGCCAGCAGCTCGTCACGGGGAGGGTCCTACGAGCAGTACTTC.

This chain links TRBV4-3 with TRBJ1-5, with D hard to call. In germline, CDR1 is LGHNA, CDR2 YSLEER. Trimming removed 4 bases from V and 2 bases from J, with 18 bases in between. There are 17 residues in the CDR3. CDR3 in amino acids: CASSPSVWAGGNQPQHF. DNA for the CDR3: TGCGCCAGCAGCCCAAGCGTGTGGGCGGGAGGCAATCAGCCCCAGCATTTT.

The chain employs TRBV12-3 or TRBV12-4 and TRBJ2-2, with TRBD1 identical over 8 bases. This CDR3 spans 15 amino acids. Germline trimming cut 6 bases from V and 5 bases from J; bases unmatched to any gene: 8. The CDR3 region is CASRRRTGTTGELFF. For the CDR3, the DNA is TGTGCCAGCAGACGACGGACAGGGACGACCGGGGAGCTGTTTTTT.

The V and J genes are TRBV3-1 and TRBJ2-7, with D perhaps matching TRBD2 (6 bases). The CDR3 loop spans 16 amino acids. V gave up 1 base and J gave up 2 bases, with 15 bases separating them. Germline V gene sequence: CDR1 LGHDT, CDR2 YNNKEL (reference sequence). CDR3 bases: TGTGCCAGCAGCCAAGGCCCCCTGACTAGTCCCTACGAGCAGTACTTC. It translates to CASSQGPLTSPYEQYF.